This T cell receptor beta chain is drawn from a study of siplizumab effects on memory and regulatory T cells. Notes on this clone: No antigen is known for it.

Study outcomes and limitations: Unstimulated naive T cells seemed to show more diversity than memory cells did, and they also seemed to be among the major contributors to the alloresponse. Confirmatory evidence of suppressive function in proliferating siplizumab-culture Tregs was not obtained. With siplizumab, mappable alloreactive CD4+ clones averaged around 71% Treg-derived, versus around 28% in controls.

The repertoire was sequenced with immunoSEQ multiplex PCR; TCRdb's copy has only in-frame clones and lacks some. This table has about 91,000 clones, roughly 96% appearing once. Trimming left V 4 bases short and J 9 bases short, with 10 bases between. This CDR3 spans 12 amino acids. CDR1 MNHEY and CDR2 SMNVEV come from the germline V gene (reference sequence). The chain joins TRBV27 to TRBJ1-5, with D possibly being TRBD1 (6 bases). Sequenced input: naive CD4+ T cells sorted from blood. This receptor was obtained from a human donor in good health. In nucleotides, the CDR3 is TGTGCCAGCAGTTCGACAGGTCGGCCCCAGCATTTT. It yields the protein CASSSTGRPQHF.